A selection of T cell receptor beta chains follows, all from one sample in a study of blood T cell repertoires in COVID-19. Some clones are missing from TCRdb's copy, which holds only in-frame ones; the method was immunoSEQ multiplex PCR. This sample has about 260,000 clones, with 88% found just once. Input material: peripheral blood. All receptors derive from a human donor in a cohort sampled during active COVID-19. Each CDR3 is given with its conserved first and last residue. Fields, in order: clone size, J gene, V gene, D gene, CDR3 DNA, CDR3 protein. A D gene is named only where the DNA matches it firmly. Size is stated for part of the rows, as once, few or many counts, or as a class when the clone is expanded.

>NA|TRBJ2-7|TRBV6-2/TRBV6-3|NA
TGTGCCAGCAGTTTTCCAGACCAGCTAACGGGTTCCGAGCAGTACTTC
CASSFPDQLTGSEQYF
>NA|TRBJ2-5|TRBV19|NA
TGTGCCAGTAGTCCCCGGCGCGGGGGCAATCAAGAGACCCAGTACTTC
CASSPRRGGNQETQYF
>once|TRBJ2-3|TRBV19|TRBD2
TGTGCCAGTAGGCTAGCGGGAAGGTCAGATACGCAGTATTTT
CASRLAGRSDTQYF
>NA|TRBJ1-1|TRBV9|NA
TGTGCCAGCAGCGTAGGGGGCTCCGCCAACACTGAAGCTTTCTTT
CASSVGGSANTEAFF
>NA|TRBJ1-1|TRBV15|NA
TGTGCCACCAGCAAGGACATAACTGACACTGAAGCTTTCTTT
CATSKDITDTEAFF
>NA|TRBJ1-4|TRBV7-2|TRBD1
TGTGCCAGCAGCTTAGCCAGGGGGCTTGGCGAAAAACTGTTTTTT
CASSLARGLGEKLFF
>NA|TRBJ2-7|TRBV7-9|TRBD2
TGTGCCAGCAGCTTGGGACTAGCGGGAGCCGAGCAGTACTTC
CASSLGLAGAEQYF
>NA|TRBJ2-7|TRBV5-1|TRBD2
TGCGCCAGCAGCTCGGGGGGTCCTTCTTTCGTGGGACTAAGGTCGAGCTACGAGCAGTACTTC
CASSSGGPSFVGLRSSYEQYF
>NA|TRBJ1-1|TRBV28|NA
TGTGCCACCCAATCCACAAACACTGAAGCTTTCTTT
CATQSTNTEAFF
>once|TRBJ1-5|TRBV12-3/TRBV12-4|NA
TGTGCCAGCAGTTCCTATGACAGTACTCTACAGCATTTT
CASSSYDSTLQHF
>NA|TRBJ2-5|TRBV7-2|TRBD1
TGTGCCAGCAGCGTTTGGCAGGGGGAACAAGAGACCCAGTACTTC
CASSVWQGEQETQYF
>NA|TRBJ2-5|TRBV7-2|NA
TGTGCCAGCAGTCCTGAATCAGGGTACCAAGAGACCCAGTACTTC
CASSPESGYQETQYF
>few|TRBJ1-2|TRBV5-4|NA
TGTGCCAGCAGCTTGGGCGAGTACGGTAGTGGCTACACCTTC
CASSLGEYGSGYTF
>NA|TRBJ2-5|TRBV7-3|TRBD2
TGTGCCAGCAGCCCGGGCTTTGGCGGGGGGCGGGAGACCCAGTACTTC
CASSPGFGGGRETQYF
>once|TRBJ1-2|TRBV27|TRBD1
TGTGCCAGCAGTTTTCTGGACAGGGTGGGTGGCTACACCTTC
CASSFLDRVGGYTF
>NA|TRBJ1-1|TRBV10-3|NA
TGTGCCATCAGTGGGGGCGAAGTTGCTGAAGCTTTCTTT
CAISGGEVAEAFF
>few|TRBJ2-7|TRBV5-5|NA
TGTGCCAGCAGCTTGCACAGCAGCTACGAGCAGTACTTC
CASSLHSSYEQYF
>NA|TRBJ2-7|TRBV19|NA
TGTGCCAGTAGTCTCCCCGCCTACGAGCAGTACTTC
CASSLPAYEQYF
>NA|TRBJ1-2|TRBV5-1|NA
TGCGCCAGCAGCGTCGACACGGCCTATGGCTACACCTTC
CASSVDTAYGYTF
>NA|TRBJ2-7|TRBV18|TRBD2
TGTGCCAGCTCACTCTTCTCTAGCGGATCCTACGAGCAGTACTTC
CASSLFSSGSYEQYF
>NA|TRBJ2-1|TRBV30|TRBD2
TGTGCCTGGAGTACCCACCTGATAGCGGGAGTCTACAATGAGCAGTTCTTC
CAWSTHLIAGVYNEQFF
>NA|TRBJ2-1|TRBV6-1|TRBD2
TGTGCCAGCAGTGAAGCGCTAGCGGGGGGACTCAATGAGCAGTTCTTC
CASSEALAGGLNEQFF
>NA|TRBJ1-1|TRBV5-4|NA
TGTGCCAGCAGCTGGAACCCGGGTTATGCTCCTTTCTTT
CASSWNPGYAPFF
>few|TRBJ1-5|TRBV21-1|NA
TGTGCCAGCAGCTCCCTCCGACACCCTTATAGCAATCAGCCCCAGCATTTT
CASSSLRHPYSNQPQHF
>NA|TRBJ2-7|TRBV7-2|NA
TGTGCCAGCAGCTTTGTGTCGGAGGGGTACGAGCAGTACTTC
CASSFVSEGYEQYF
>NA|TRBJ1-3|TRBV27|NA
TGTGCCAGCAGTTTTAGCGGAAACACCATATATTTT
CASSFSGNTIYF
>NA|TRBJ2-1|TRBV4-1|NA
TGCGCCAGCAGCCAATCATCTAGCCTTAAGCAGTTCTTC
CASSQSSSLKQFF
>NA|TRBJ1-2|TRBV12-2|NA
TGTGCAAGTCGCTTAGAACAGGGGACGCCCTTAAACTATGGCTACACCTTC
CASRLEQGTPLNYGYTF
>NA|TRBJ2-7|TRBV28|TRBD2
TGTGCCAGCAGGACGGACGGACTAGCGGACTCCTACGAGCAGTACTTC
CASRTDGLADSYEQYF
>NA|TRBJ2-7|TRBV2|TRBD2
TGTGCCAGCAGGTGGACTAGCGGGATGAACGAGCAGTACTTC
CASRWTSGMNEQYF
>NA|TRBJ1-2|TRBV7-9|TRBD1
TGTGCCAGCAGCCCCCGGGACAGGGCTTCTACGGACTACACCTTC
CASSPRDRASTDYTF
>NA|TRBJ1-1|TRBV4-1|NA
TGCGCCAGCAGCCAAAACTACGCGGACACTGAAGCTTTCTTT
CASSQNYADTEAFF
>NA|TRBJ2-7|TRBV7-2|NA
TGTGCCAGCAGCTTAGTCACAGGGGGGGGCGAGCAGTACTTC
CASSLVTGGGEQYF
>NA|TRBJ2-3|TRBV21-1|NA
TGTGCCAGCAGCAATACGGAGAAGCCGCAGTATTTT
CASSNTEKPQYF
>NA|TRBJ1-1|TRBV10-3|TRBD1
TGTGCCATCAGCCCAGAACAGGGGGTGACTGAAGCTTTCTTT
CAISPEQGVTEAFF
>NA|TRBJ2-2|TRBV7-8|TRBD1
TGTGCCAGCAGTAATACAGGGGGCATTACCGGGGAGCTGTTTTTT
CASSNTGGITGELFF
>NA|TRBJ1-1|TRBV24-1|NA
TGTGCCACCAGTGTCGCGGGAGAGACTGAAGCTTTCTTT
CATSVAGETEAFF
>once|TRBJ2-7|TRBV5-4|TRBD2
TGTGCCAGCAGCCCGCTAGCGGGAGGGCCCTACGAGCAGTACTTC
CASSPLAGGPYEQYF
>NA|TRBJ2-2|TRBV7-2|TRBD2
TGTGCCAGCAGCTTAGGACTAGCGGGCTACACCGGGGAGCTGTTTTTT
CASSLGLAGYTGELFF
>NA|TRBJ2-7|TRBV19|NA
TGTGCCAGTAGTATGACAAGGACCTACGAGCAGTACTTC
CASSMTRTYEQYF
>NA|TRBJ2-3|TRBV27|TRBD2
TGTGCCAGCAGGGTGAGAGGGACTAGCGGGAGAGATACGCAGTATTTT
CASRVRGTSGRDTQYF
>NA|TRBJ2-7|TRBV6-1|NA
TGTGCCAGCAGTGAAAGCCCCGGGGGATACGAGCAGTACTTC
CASSESPGGYEQYF
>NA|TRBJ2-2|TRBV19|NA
TGTGCCAGTAGCGAGGGTAACACCGGGGAGCTGTTTTTT
CASSEGNTGELFF
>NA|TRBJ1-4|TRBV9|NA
TGTGCCAGCAGCGTAGCTGGTACAGTATCTGAAAAACTGTTTTTT
CASSVAGTVSEKLFF
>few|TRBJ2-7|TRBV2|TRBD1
TGTGCAGGGACAGGGGGAGCCTACGAGCAGTACTTC
CAGTGGAYEQYF
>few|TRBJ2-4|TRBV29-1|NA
TGCAGCGTAGCTGCGGGTTACGAGTCAACCAAAAACATTCAGTACTTC
CSVAAGYESTKNIQYF
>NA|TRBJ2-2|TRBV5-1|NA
TGCGCCAGCAGCGTCCAGGGTGAATTATTAACTGGGGAGCTGTTTTTT
CASSVQGELLTGELFF
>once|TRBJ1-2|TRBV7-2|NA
TGTGCCAGCAGCTTAGAGTCGGACTTCTATGGCTACACCTTC
CASSLESDFYGYTF
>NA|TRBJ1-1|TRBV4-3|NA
TGCGCCAGCAGCCAGTCCCTCGGACAGCAAGGATCCGAAGCTTTCTTT
CASSQSLGQQGSEAFF
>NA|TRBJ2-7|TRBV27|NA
TGTGCCAGCAGTTTTAGCCGGGGCTACGAGCAGTACTTC
CASSFSRGYEQYF
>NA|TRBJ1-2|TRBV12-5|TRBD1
TGTGCTAGTGTTAGGGACAGGGGTTCCGGCTACACCTTC
CASVRDRGSGYTF
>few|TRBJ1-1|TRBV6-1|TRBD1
TGTGCCAGCAGTGACTGGACGCCGGGACAGATGAACACTGAAGCTTTCTTT
CASSDWTPGQMNTEAFF
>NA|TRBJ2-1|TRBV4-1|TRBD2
TGCGCCAGCAGCCGAACACTAGCGGGGGGTTGGAATGAGCAGTTCTTC
CASSRTLAGGWNEQFF
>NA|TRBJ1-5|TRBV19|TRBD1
TGTGCCAGTACATCATTGGACAGGACGCGCGGATATAGCAATCAGCCCCAGCATTTT
CASTSLDRTRGYSNQPQHF
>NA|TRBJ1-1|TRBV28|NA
TGTGCCAGCAGTCCCTACAGCATGAACACTGAAGCTTTCTTT
CASSPYSMNTEAFF
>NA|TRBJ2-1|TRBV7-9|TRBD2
TGTGCCAGCAGCTTACTAGCGGGAACCTACAATGAGCAGTTCTTC
CASSLLAGTYNEQFF
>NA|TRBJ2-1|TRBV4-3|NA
TGCGCCAGCAGCCAATTCGGGCCCGCCCAGGGCAATGAGCAGTTCTTC
CASSQFGPAQGNEQFF
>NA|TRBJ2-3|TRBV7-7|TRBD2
TGTGCTAGCAGCTTAGGGGCTAGCGGGGCCGATACGCAGTATTTT
CASSLGASGADTQYF
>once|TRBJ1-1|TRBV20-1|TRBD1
TGCAGTGCGAAAGGGACAGACGAAGCTTTCTTT
CSAKGTDEAFF